This T cell receptor (beta chain) was identified during a study of blood T cells in healthy people across ages. Study outcomes and limitations: Shifts in expanded clonotypes may have been confounded by donor CMV status, which was unknown. Diversity of TCR beta per million T cells declined in a roughly linear way with age.

For the second PCR, which ran for about 6 to 12 cycles, a sample-barcoded 5' primer and a J-beta primer mix were used. Individual samples furnished no less than 3 million CDR3-containing paired-end reads apiece. TCRdb reprocessed the 5' RACE reads via MiXCR and lists one record per CDR3 protein. The sample carries more than 1 million distinct CDR3 sequences, around 45% recorded once. Aged roughly 6 to 90, donors were systemically healthy Caucasians from Russia. A word on this clonotype: Antigen: not known.

The V gene end was trimmed by 3 bases and the J gene end by 0 bases; junction bases not matched to a gene: 1. This CDR3 contains 15 residues. Germline loops: CDR1 MGHRA, CDR2 YSYEKL. V is TRBV4-1 and J is TRBJ1-2; 10 nucleotides line up with TRBD1. Sequencing was carried out using blood. The sequence came from a woman aged 55-70 years in good health. The CDR3 is CASSHGQGANYGYTF. The CDR3 DNA reads TGCGCCAGCAGCCACGGACAGGGGGCTAACTATGGCTACACCTTC.